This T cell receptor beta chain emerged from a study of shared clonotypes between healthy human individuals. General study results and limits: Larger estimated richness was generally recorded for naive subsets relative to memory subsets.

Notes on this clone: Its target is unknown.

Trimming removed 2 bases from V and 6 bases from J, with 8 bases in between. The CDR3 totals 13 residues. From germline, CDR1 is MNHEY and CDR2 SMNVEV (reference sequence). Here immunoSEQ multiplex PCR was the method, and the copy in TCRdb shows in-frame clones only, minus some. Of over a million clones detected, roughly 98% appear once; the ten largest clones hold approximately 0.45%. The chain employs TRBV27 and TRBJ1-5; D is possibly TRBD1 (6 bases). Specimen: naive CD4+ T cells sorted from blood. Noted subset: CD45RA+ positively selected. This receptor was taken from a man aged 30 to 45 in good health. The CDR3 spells CASSLTGLQPQHF. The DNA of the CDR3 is TGTGCCAGCAGTTTAACAGGGCTTCAGCCCCAGCATTTT.